A selection of T cell receptor beta chains follows, all from one sample in a study of Graves' ophthalmopathy and Graves' hyperthyroidism. TCRdb reanalysed the multiplex PCR reads using MiXCR and keeps one entry per CDR3 protein. The sample holds more than 1,000,000 distinct CDR3 sequences; roughly 35% are singletons and the top ten take 11%. Material: peripheral blood or thyroid tissue (not recorded which). The receptors were sampled from an adult man with Graves' hyperthyroidism. Each CDR3 is given with its conserved first and last residue. D genes are given only for firm matches. Where a row states a size, it is once, few, many or the class of an expanded clone; other rows omit it.

CDR3 protein: CASSYLTGGFTEAFF
CDR3 DNA: TGTGCCAGCAGTTACCTGACAGGGGGTTTCACTGAAGCTTTCTTT
D gene: TRBD1
J gene: TRBJ1-1
clone size: many
V gene: TRBV6-5

CDR3 protein: CASRRNEGDQPQHF
CDR3 DNA: TGTGCCAGCAGGAGGAACGAGGGCGATCAGCCCCAGCATTTT
D gene: -
J gene: TRBJ1-5
clone size: many
V gene: TRBV2

CDR3 protein: CASADRTGGQPQHF
CDR3 DNA: TGTGCTAGTGCCGACAGGACCGGGGGCCAGCCCCAGCATTTT
D gene: -
J gene: TRBJ1-5
clone size: -
V gene: TRBV12-3/TRBV12-4

CDR3 protein: CSARDNTPLAVTYEQYF
CDR3 DNA: TGCAGTGCTAGAGATAATACCCCGCTAGCGGTGACTTACGAGCAGTACTTC
D gene: TRBD2
J gene: TRBJ2-7
clone size: -
V gene: TRBV20-1

CDR3 protein: CASSLGVAEETQYF
CDR3 DNA: TGTGCCAGCAGCTTAGGGGTTGCGGAAGAGACCCAGTACTTC
D gene: -
J gene: TRBJ2-5
clone size: many
V gene: TRBV7-2

CDR3 protein: CASSLGQPTYEQYF
CDR3 DNA: TGTGCCAGCAGCTTGGGTCAGCCGACCTACGAGCAGTACTTC
D gene: -
J gene: TRBJ2-7
clone size: many
V gene: TRBV5-8

CDR3 protein: CSAIDIGDYEQYF
CDR3 DNA: TGCAGTGCTATCGATATAGGGGACTACGAGCAGTACTTC
D gene: -
J gene: TRBJ2-7
clone size: -
V gene: TRBV20-1

CDR3 protein: CSARTYRNSGANVLTF
CDR3 DNA: TGCAGCGCCCGGACTTATAGGAACTCTGGGGCCAACGTCCTGACTTTC
D gene: -
J gene: TRBJ2-6
clone size: few
V gene: TRBV29-1

CDR3 protein: CASSYTGRELFF
CDR3 DNA: TGTGCCAGCAGTTATACCGGCCGGGAGCTGTTTTTT
D gene: -
J gene: TRBJ2-2
clone size: many
V gene: TRBV6-5

CDR3 protein: CASSGDIGAGYF
CDR3 DNA: TGCGCCAGCAGCGGGGACATCGGAGCAGGGTACTTC
D gene: -
J gene: TRBJ2-7
clone size: -
V gene: TRBV5-1

CDR3 protein: CASSRGRGSLYEQYF
CDR3 DNA: TGTGCCAGCAGTCGGGGGAGGGGTTCACTCTACGAGCAGTACTTC
D gene: TRBD2
J gene: TRBJ2-7
clone size: few
V gene: TRBV12-3/TRBV12-4

CDR3 protein: CASSDSGQGVTYEQYF
CDR3 DNA: TGCGCCAGCAGTGACTCCGGGCAGGGGGTTACCTACGAGCAGTACTTC
D gene: TRBD1
J gene: TRBJ2-7
clone size: few
V gene: TRBV10-2

CDR3 protein: CASSTARTF
CDR3 DNA: TGTGCCAGCAGCACTGCCCGGACTTTC
D gene: -
J gene: TRBJ2-6
clone size: -
V gene: TRBV7-9

CDR3 protein: CASSPLQGRDEKLFF
CDR3 DNA: TGTGCCAGTAGTCCCCTACAGGGGAGGGATGAAAAACTGTTTTTT
D gene: TRBD1
J gene: TRBJ1-4
clone size: many
V gene: TRBV19

CDR3 protein: CASKLRLNTEAFF
CDR3 DNA: TGCGCCAGCAAATTACGGTTGAACACTGAAGCTTTCTTT
D gene: -
J gene: TRBJ1-1
clone size: many
V gene: TRBV4-3

CDR3 protein: CASSVVPHKPNTEAFF
CDR3 DNA: TGTGCCAGCAGCGTAGTTCCCCACAAACCGAACACTGAAGCTTTCTTT
D gene: -
J gene: TRBJ1-1
clone size: many
V gene: TRBV9